Presented here are 31 T cell receptor beta chains from one specimen sequenced in a study of blood T cell repertoires in COVID-19. TCRdb's copy holds only in-frame clones and misses some; the assay was immunoSEQ multiplex PCR. The table includes about 440,000 clones, around 89% detected once. Sequenced sample: peripheral blood. These receptors were taken from a woman in her 30s with acute or convalescent COVID-19.

The chain links TRBV4-2 to TRBJ1-2, with a possible D match to TRBD1 (5 bases). The CDR3 contains 16 residues. The V end lost 4 bases, the J end lost 7 bases, and 22 bases lay between the germline ends. From germline, CDR1 is LGHNA and CDR2 YNFKEQ. In DNA, the CDR3 is TGTGCCAGCAGCCTCGAGCGGGACTCCGGAGGGCTTGGCTACACCTTC. This sequence encodes CASSLERDSGGLGYTF.

The rearrangement uses TRBV11-2 and TRBJ2-7, with D tentatively TRBD1 (6 bases). From germline, CDR1 is SGHAT and CDR2 FQNNGV. The CDR3 extends over 15 amino acids. V was cut by 3 bases and J by 5 bases, with 17 bases left in between. The DNA of the CDR3 is TGTGCCAGCAGCTTCCCAAAGGGGACACTGGACGAGCAGTACTTC. It translates to CASSFPKGTLDEQYF.

DNA of the CDR3: TGTGCCAGCAGTTTAGTCGCAGATACGCAGTATTTT. Residues: CASSLVADTQYF. The rearrangement joins TRBV12-3 or TRBV12-4 to TRBJ2-3, with D unclear. V shed 1 base and J shed 4 bases, with 3 bases lying between them. The CDR3 length is 12 residues.

About this clone: The final CDR3 position lacks the conserved phenylalanine or tryptophan, pointing to a likely read error. No DNA is shown, since the ends of the CDR3 on it are uncertain; the CDR3 is the one TCRdb lists. The chain carries TRBV3-1 (or the pseudogene TRBV3-2) and TRBJ2-7; the table assigns TRBD2, which was not confirmed against the DNA. The CDR3 adds up to 16 amino acids, both ends counted. The germline V gene has CDR1 LGHDT and CDR2 YNNKEL (reference sequence). CDR3 sequence reads: CASSQGGRKTGDSLDS.

The table lists this clone with a few counts. The chain has TRBV6-5 and TRBJ1-1; TRBD1 aligns across 7 bases. The V and J ends lost 2 bases and 10 bases, in that order; junction bases with no gene match: 10. This CDR3 has 14 amino acids. Germline CDR1 reads MNHEY; CDR2 reads SVGAGI. For the CDR3, the DNA is TGTGCCAGCAGTTACCCCGGACAGGCGAAGTTAGCTTTCTTT. This sequence encodes CASSYPGQAKLAFF.

V is TRBV2 and J is TRBJ2-3, with TRBD2 identical over 11 bases. The CDR3 is made up of 15 amino acids. V lost 10 bases to trimming and J lost 2 bases; unmatched junction nucleotides: 8. Germline assignment: CDR1 SNHLY and CDR2 FYNNEI. CDR3 protein: CATRLAGYNTDTQYF. As DNA, the CDR3 is TGTGCCACCCGACTAGCGGGGTACAACACAGATACGCAGTATTTT.

This chain joins TRBV7-3 and TRBJ2-5; D is undetermined. The CDR3 consists of 15 residues. V was shortened by 2 bases and J by 5 bases, with 15 bases between the two germline ends. Germline CDR1 reads SGHTA; CDR2 reads FQGTGA. CDR3 DNA: TGTGCCAGCAGCTTAGGATTCGGCAGGTCGGAGACCCAGTACTTC. This translates into CASSLGFGRSETQYF. Full variable domain (remainder filled in from reference TRBV7-3 and TRBJ2-5): GAGVSQTPSNKVTEKGKYVELRCDPISGHTALYWYRQSLGQGPEFLIYFQGTGAADDSGLPNDRFFAVRPEGSVSTLKIQRTERGDSAVYLCASSLGFGRSETQYFGPGTRLLVL.

J is TRBJ2-6 and V is TRBV2; TRBD1 matches 8 bases. The germline CDR1 and CDR2 sequences are SNHLY and FYNNEI. The CDR3 totals 17 residues. The V segment lost 7 bases and the J segment 0 bases; nucleotides outside the gene matches: 8. The CDR3 DNA reads TGTGCCAGCAAATCCGGGACAGGAAACTCTGGGGCCAACGTCCTGACTTTC. This codes for CASKSGTGNSGANVLTF.

This chain joins TRBV6-6 and TRBJ2-7, with 7 nucleotides matching TRBD2. After removal of 5 bases from V and 1 base from J, the junction contained 2 bases not matched to a gene. This CDR3 has 13 residues. Per germline, CDR1 MNHNY and CDR2 SVGAGI (reference sequence). The chain's CDR3 is CASSLAESYEQYF. The CDR3 DNA sequence: TGTGCCAGCAGTCTAGCGGAGTCCTACGAGCAGTACTTC.

The chain has TRBV5-5 and TRBJ2-4; no reliable D call. V gave up 4 bases and J gave up 11 bases, with 25 bases separating them. Germline V lookup: CDR1 SGHKS, CDR2 YYEKEE (reference sequence). The CDR3 is 16 residues long. The CDR3 nucleotides read TGTGCCAGCAGCCAAATACTCCCCACCCACCCCAGCGTTCAGTACTTC. Protein sequence: CASSQILPTHPSVQYF.

The chain uses TRBV28 and TRBJ2-7; D gene ambiguous. The germline V gene has CDR1 MDHEN and CDR2 SYDVKM. Trimming took off 1 base at V and 5 bases at J, with 9 bases between the two ends. The CDR3 sequence is 13 residues long. DNA for the CDR3: TGTGCCAGCAGTTTATACCCAGGTAACGAGCAGTACTTC. Its protein is CASSLYPGNEQYF.

The V and J genes are TRBV28 and TRBJ2-1; perhaps TRBD1 as D (5 bases). The CDR3 spans 16 residues. The V and J ends lost 5 bases and 4 bases respectively, with 18 bases between them. Germline V CDR1 and CDR2: MDHEN, SYDVKM. The CDR3 region is CASSPHADRIYNEQFF. CDR3 sequence (DNA): TGTGCCAGCAGTCCGCACGCTGACAGAATTTACAATGAGCAGTTCTTC.

This clone has a single count. The V and J genes are TRBV5-1 and TRBJ2-5; the D is unclear. Per germline, CDR1 SGHRS and CDR2 YFSETQ. V lost 0 bases, J lost 3 bases, and 9 bases lay in between. The CDR3 covers 14 residues. The CDR3 protein is CASSLVGPEETQYF. CDR3 sequence (DNA): TGCGCCAGCAGCTTGGTTGGGCCGGAAGAGACCCAGTACTTC.

V is TRBV7-8 and J is TRBJ2-2; 10 bases map to TRBD1. The germline CDR1 and CDR2 sequences are SGHVS and FQNEAQ. This CDR3 comprises 15 residues. With V trimmed by 5 bases and J by 4 bases, 4 bases remained unmatched. In nucleotides, the CDR3 is TGTGCCAGCAGCGGAAGACAGGGGGCCACCGGGGAGCTGTTTTTT. It is translated as CASSGRQGATGELFF.

The chain joins TRBV24-1 to TRBJ2-2; D might be TRBD2 (6 bases). V shed 7 bases and J shed 5 bases, with 10 bases lying between them. The CDR3 extends over 13 amino acids. In germline, CDR1 is KGHDR, CDR2 SFDVKD. The DNA of the CDR3 is TGTGCCACCAGAGGACTAAGGACCGGGGAGCTGTTTTTT. Translating gives CATRGLRTGELFF.

The chain combines TRBV5-6 with TRBJ1-2; D gene uncertain. Germline values: CDR1 SGHDT, CDR2 YYEEEE. V lost 0 bases and J 4 bases, leaving 7 bases between the germline ends. This CDR3 is built from 13 residues. The CDR3 coding sequence is TGTGCCAGCAGCTTGGAACAGATCTATGGCTACACCTTC. Amino acid sequence: CASSLEQIYGYTF.

This clone was seen only a few times. CDR3 region: CASSQALGTEAFF. The CDR3 DNA follows: TGTGCCAGTAGCCAAGCCCTGGGCACGGAAGCTTTCTTT. The rearrangement uses TRBV19 and TRBJ1-1; D not certain. V lost 6 bases and J 8 bases, leaving 16 bases between the germline ends. Germline V gene lookup returns CDR1 LNHDA and CDR2 SQIVND (reference sequence). The CDR3 consists of 13 residues.

This clone was recorded once. The rearrangement joins TRBV5-1 to TRBJ1-1; 7 nucleotides match TRBD1. CDR3 length equals 16 residues. J lost 3 bases, V lost 4 bases, and 12 bases had no gene match. Germline CDR1 is SGHRS and CDR2 is YFSETQ. In DNA, the CDR3 is TGCGCCAGCAGCGGAGACAGGGTGGATTCGTACACTGAAGCTTTCTTT. Protein: CASSGDRVDSYTEAFF.

The CDR3 DNA reads as TGTGCCAGCGGGGGGTCCAGTGACAATCAGCCCCAGCATTTT. Translated: CASGGSSDNQPQHF. The rearrangement uses TRBV19 and TRBJ1-5; D is possibly TRBD1 (5 bases). Germline lookup yields CDR1 LNHDA and CDR2 SQIVND (reference sequence). CDR3 size: 14 residues. V gave up 9 bases and J gave up 3 bases, with 15 bases separating them.

The gene calls are TRBV3-1 (or the pseudogene TRBV3-2) and TRBJ2-5; 8 bases match TRBD2. The CDR3 is made up of 16 amino acids. Germline V gene lookup returns CDR1 LGHDT and CDR2 YNNKEL (reference sequence). V lost 0 bases and J lost 7; bases outside the gene matches: 10. CDR3 region: CASSQDWAGGVVTQYF. The CDR3 region has the DNA TGTGCCAGCAGCCAAGATTGGGCGGGGGGCGTTGTGACCCAGTACTTC.

The chain links TRBV11-2 to TRBJ2-2; no reliable D call. The V end was cut by 3 bases, the J end by 5 bases, with 7 bases between. From germline, CDR1 is SGHAT and CDR2 FQNNGV. The CDR3 is 13 residues long. CDR3 loop: CASSFQRTGELFF. CDR3 nucleotide sequence: TGTGCCAGCAGCTTCCAACGGACCGGGGAGCTGTTTTTT.

The chain has TRBV6-5 and TRBJ1-6, with D maybe TRBD1 (5 bases). The CDR3 totals 14 residues. The germline CDR1 and CDR2 sequences are MNHEY and SVGAGI. Trimming took 10 bases from V and 9 from J, leaving 19 bases between them. In nucleotides, the CDR3 is TGTGCCACCCAGAGACTCAGGGAGGGTTCACCCCTCCACTTT. Translating gives CATQRLREGSPLHF.

The chain employs TRBV6-6 and TRBJ1-3, with 7 positions matching TRBD1. Trimming took 6 bases from V and 2 from J; bases not matched to a gene: 7. The CDR3 contains 15 residues. Germline V CDR1 and CDR2: MNHNY, SVGAGI (reference sequence). CDR3 loop: CASSRIQGTGNTIYF. The CDR3 DNA sequence: TGTGCCAGCAGCCGCATACAGGGGACTGGAAACACCATATATTTT.

The V and J genes are TRBV27 and TRBJ2-6; tentatively, D is TRBD1 (5 bases). The CDR3 is 15 residues long. Germline CDR1 reads MNHEY; CDR2 reads SMNVEV (reference sequence). With 3 bases removed from V and 2 bases from J, the gap between germline ends came to 8 bases. The CDR3 nucleotides are TGTGCCAGCAGTTTGGGCAGGGCTGGGGCCAACGTCCTGACTTTC. Translated, it gives CASSLGRAGANVLTF.

The chain couples TRBV7-3 to TRBJ1-3; possibly TRBD1 for D (6 bases). With 5 bases removed from V and 0 bases from J, the gap between germline ends came to 14 bases. The CDR3 loop spans 16 amino acids. Looked up from germline, CDR1 is SGHTA and CDR2 is FQGTGA. CDR3 residues: CASSLGQPSSGNTIYF. In DNA, the CDR3 is TGTGCCAGCAGCCTCGGACAGCCATCCTCTGGAAACACCATATATTTT. Filled out from reference TRBV7-3 and TRBJ1-3, the complete variable domain reads GAGVSQTPSNKVTEKGKYVELRCDPISGHTALYWYRQSLGQGPEFLIYFQGTGAADDSGLPNDRFFAVRPEGSVSTLKIQRTERGDSAVYLCASSLGQPSSGNTIYFGEGSWLTVV.

CDR3 amino acids: CASSSPYRGRRTEAFF. CDR3 coding DNA: TGTGCCAGCAGCTCCCCGTATAGGGGGCGACGGACTGAAGCTTTCTTT. The chain employs TRBV5-6 and TRBJ1-1, with TRBD1 identical over 7 bases. Germline CDR1 SGHDT, CDR2 YYEEEE. V gave up 3 bases and J gave up 5 bases; unmatched junction bases: 13. The CDR3 runs to 16 residues.

This clone was seen a few times. CDR3 protein: CATSDKQGRDEQYF. The CDR3 DNA reads as TGTGCCACCAGTGATAAACAGGGAAGGGACGAGCAGTACTTC. The chain combines TRBV24-1 with TRBJ2-7, with D possibly TRBD1 on 6 matching bases. The CDR3 consists of 14 residues. V was clipped by 3 bases and J by 5 bases, with 13 bases between them. The germline gives CDR1 KGHDR, CDR2 SFDVKD.

This rearrangement joins TRBV5-1 to TRBJ1-1, with D possibly matching TRBD1 (6 bases). Looked up from germline, CDR1 is SGHRS and CDR2 is YFSETQ. The CDR3 consists of 15 residues. The V gene lost 1 base and the J gene lost 0 bases, with 10 bases spanning the gap. The CDR3 spells CASSLKQGVNTEAFF. The CDR3 coding sequence is TGCGCCAGCAGCTTGAAACAGGGAGTGAACACTGAAGCTTTCTTT. Supplemented by reference TRBV5-1 and TRBJ1-1, the full variable domain reads KAGVTQTPRYLIKTRGQQVTLSCSPISGHRSVSWYQQTPGQGLQFLFEYFSETQRNKGNFPGRFSGRQFSNSRSEMNVSTLELGDSALYLCASSLKQGVNTEAFFGQGTRLTVV.

The genes are TRBV4-1 and TRBJ1-1; no clear D. The germline V gene has CDR1 MGHRA and CDR2 YSYEKL. CDR3 length: 14 amino acids. The V end lost 1 base, the J end lost 5 bases, and 11 bases lay between the germline ends. The CDR3 loop is CASSQGGGRTEAFF. For the CDR3, the DNA is TGCGCCAGCAGCCAAGGGGGAGGTCGGACTGAAGCTTTCTTT.

This rearrangement joins TRBV6-2 or TRBV6-3 to TRBJ1-2; 11 nucleotides align to TRBD1. In germline, CDR1 is MNHEY, CDR2 SVGEGT. There are 14 residues in the CDR3. After removal of 5 bases from V and 8 bases from J, the junction contained 7 bases not matched to a gene. For the CDR3, the DNA is TGTGCCAGCAGTAGGACAGGGGGCGCCGGGGGCTACACCTTC. Its translation: CASSRTGGAGGYTF.

This chain uses TRBV11-2 with TRBJ2-7; TRBD1 is a possible D gene (6 bases). Germline assignment: CDR1 SGHAT and CDR2 FQNNGV. Trimming shortened V by 7 bases and J by 10 bases, and 20 bases separated the two germline ends. CDR3 size: 13 residues. CDR3 loop: CASTKGTRGVQYF. In DNA, the CDR3 is TGTGCCAGCACCAAGGGGACCAGGGGCGTTCAGTACTTC.